The entry below gives a single T cell receptor (beta chain) sequence along with its context. This specimen belongs to a study of blood T cell repertoires in COVID-19. Study context: Sites across the United States, Italy and Spain contributed samples from acute and convalescent COVID-19.

Per germline, CDR1 MNHEY and CDR2 SMNVEV (reference sequence). V shed 6 bases and J shed 7 bases, with 19 bases lying between them. This CDR3 has 15 amino acids. Generated by immunoSEQ multiplex PCR, the TCRdb table keeps only in-frame clones and is missing some. The sample holds 150,000 or so clones, roughly nine tenths seen once. The receptor was derived from a man aged 50-59 years with acute or convalescent COVID-19. Sequenced: peripheral blood. This chain connects TRBV27 to TRBJ1-5; TRBD1 might be the D (5 bases). The CDR3 bases are TGTGCCAGCAGCCCAGAATGGGGGGTCGGCCAGCCCCAGCATTTT. Amino acids: CASSPEWGVGQPQHF.